This TCR beta chain emerged from a study of OX40 agonist ivuxolimab in advanced cancers. Generated by immunoSEQ multiplex PCR, the TCRdb table keeps only in-frame clones and is missing some. The sample comprises more than 70,000 clones, approximately 90% of which are singletons, and about 3% rests with the top ten. This clone is a singleton in its sample. What it binds is unknown. Study results and caveats: The mean number of expanded clones was higher in CD8+ T cells than in CD4+. Dosing at 0.1 to 3.0 mg/kg was accompanied by clonal expansion of CD4+ and CD8+ blood T cells by week 6. Antigens targeted by the expanded peripheral T cells were not determined. It was also the case that some nonresponders had low normalized T-cell clonal expansion.

CDR1 is MNHEY, CDR2 SVGAGI, per germline. V gave up 5 bases and J gave up 3 bases, with 11 bases separating them. The CDR3 is made up of 14 amino acids. This receptor was identified in an adult with an advanced solid tumor such as melanoma, head and neck, liver or kidney cancer. The rearrangement links TRBV6-5 to TRBJ1-5; maybe TRBD1 (6 bases). The material was CD4+ or CD8+ T cells sorted from blood, obtained in a trial of the OX40 agonist ivuxolimab. For the CDR3, the DNA is TGTGCCAGCAGTAAGGGGGGGTTCAATCAGCCCCAGCATTTT. Its protein product is CASSKGGFNQPQHF.